Following are 21 T cell receptor beta chains from one sample sequenced in a study of T cell changes during pregnancy in multiple sclerosis. Produced via immunoSEQ multiplex PCR; TCRdb's table is partial and in-frame only. The data contain over 90,000 clones, almost 95% of them singletons. Specimen: peripheral blood, collected after pregnancy. These TCRs come from a female donor with multiple sclerosis, enrolled in a pregnancy study.

The chain employs TRBV6-1 and TRBJ1-6; TRBD1 is a possible D gene (6 bases). V lost 3 bases to trimming and J lost 7 bases, with 13 bases between them. CDR3 size: 15 residues. From germline, CDR1 is MNHNS and CDR2 SASEGT. This chain's CDR3 is CASSDLSRGNSPLHF. The CDR3 DNA reads as TGTGCCAGCAGTGACCTCAGCAGGGGAAATTCACCCCTCCACTTT.

The V call is TRBV9, the J call TRBJ2-2; D is unclear. There are 14 residues in the CDR3. Germline assignment: CDR1 SGDLS and CDR2 YYNGEE. The V end lost 6 bases, the J end lost 4 bases, and 13 bases lay between the germline ends. CDR3 nucleotides: TGTGCCAGCAACGGTCAACCGGGCACCGGGGAGCTGTTTTTT. Translated, it gives CASNGQPGTGELFF. Together with reference TRBV9 and TRBJ2-2, the CDR3 gives the full variable domain: DSGVTQTPKHLITATGQRVTLRCSPRSGDLSVYWYQQSLDQGLQFLIQYYNGEERAKGNILERFSAQQFPDLHSELNLSSLELGDSALYFCASNGQPGTGELFFGEGSRLTVL.

The rearrangement uses TRBV6-4 and TRBJ2-3; D call uncertain. CDR1 and CDR2 from the germline V gene are MRHNA and SNTAGT. The germline V and J ends were trimmed by 5 bases and 1 base, with 7 bases remaining between them. There are 13 residues in the CDR3. The CDR3 loop is CASSLDGTDTQYF. The CDR3 coding sequence is TGTGCCAGCAGTCTAGATGGCACAGATACGCAGTATTTT.

The V call is TRBV4-3, the J call TRBJ2-2, with D uncertain. V lost 0 bases and J lost 4, with 9 bases in between. Germline values: CDR1 LGHNA, CDR2 YSLEER. CDR3 length: 15 amino acids. DNA for the CDR3: TGCGCCAGCAGCCAAGAGGTACAGAGCACCGGGGAGCTGTTTTTT. It encodes CASSQEVQSTGELFF.

This sequence joins TRBV2 and TRBJ2-5; 7 bases match TRBD1. Germline CDR1 is SNHLY and CDR2 is FYNNEI. This CDR3 spans 15 amino acids. The ends lost 0 bases at V and 3 bases at J; junction bases unmatched: 4. The CDR3 reads CASSEADRVEETQYF. The CDR3 nucleotides are TGTGCCAGCAGTGAAGCCGACAGGGTTGAAGAGACCCAGTACTTC.

This chain's CDR3 is CASTVGNQPQHF. The CDR3 DNA reads TGTGCCAGTACTGTGGGCAATCAGCCCCAGCATTTT. The chain employs TRBV28 and TRBJ1-5; D ambiguous. V was clipped by 9 bases and J by 2 bases, with 8 bases between them. The CDR3 loop spans 12 amino acids. Looked up from germline, CDR1 is MDHEN and CDR2 is SYDVKM.

This chain links TRBV9 with TRBJ2-7, with D possibly being TRBD1 (8 bases). V lost 0 bases and J lost 1, with 14 bases in between. This CDR3 is built from 16 residues. The germline V gene has CDR1 SGDLS and CDR2 YYNGEE. The CDR3 loop reads CASSVAAQGGSYEQYF. The CDR3 nucleotides are TGTGCCAGCAGCGTAGCGGCACAGGGGGGGTCCTACGAGCAGTACTTC.

The genes are TRBV27 and TRBJ1-5; 11 positions match TRBD1. The CDR3 contains 16 residues. V shed 6 bases and J 6 bases; nucleotides not matched to a gene: 10. CDR1 MNHEY and CDR2 SMNVEV come from the germline V gene (reference sequence). The CDR3: CASRRSGQGEGQPQHF. The CDR3, as DNA: TGTGCCAGCAGGCGATCGGGACAGGGGGAGGGTCAGCCCCAGCATTTT.

The rearrangement links TRBV7-3 to TRBJ2-5; the match to TRBD1 covers 7 bases. V was pared by 5 bases and J by 1 base, with 4 bases of the junction left unmatched. The CDR3 has 14 amino acids. Germline values: CDR1 SGHTA, CDR2 FQGTGA. CDR3 DNA: TGTGCCAGCAGCGAGGGACAGTTCCAAGAGACCCAGTACTTC. Its protein is CASSEGQFQETQYF. The full variable domain, in which reference TRBV7-3 and TRBJ2-5 provide the parts outside the CDR3, is GAGVSQTPSNKVTEKGKYVELRCDPISGHTALYWYRQSLGQGPEFLIYFQGTGAADDSGLPNDRFFAVRPEGSVSTLKIQRTERGDSAVYLCASSEGQFQETQYFGPGTRLLVL.

This clone was detected a few times. The chain uses TRBV6-5 and TRBJ2-7; TRBD1 agrees at 8 bases. With 4 bases clipped from V and 0 bases from J, the junction kept 5 bases outside the gene matches. CDR3 size: 15 residues. CDR1 and CDR2 (germline): MNHEY, SVGAGI. CDR3 in amino acids: CASSSPGQASYEQYF. The CDR3 DNA sequence: TGTGCCAGCAGTTCTCCGGGACAGGCCTCCTACGAGCAGTACTTC.

The chain recombines TRBV27 with TRBJ2-5, with 15 bases matching TRBD2. Looked up from germline, CDR1 is MNHEY and CDR2 is SMNVEV (reference sequence). This CDR3 spans 16 amino acids. V lost 5 bases to trimming and J lost 5 bases; unmatched junction nucleotides: 6. The CDR3 region has the DNA TGTGCCAGCAGTCGAAGGACTAGCGGGAGGGTGGAGACCCAGTACTTC. Its translation: CASSRRTSGRVETQYF.

The chain joins TRBV18 to TRBJ2-2, with 7 bases lining up with TRBD1. Germline assignment: CDR1 KGHSH and CDR2 LQKENI. With V trimmed by 0 bases and J by 4 bases, 5 bases remained unmatched. This CDR3 is built from 16 residues. In DNA form, the CDR3 reads TGTGCCAGCTCACCACCAAAACAGGGGATCACCGGGGAGCTGTTTTTT. Its translation: CASSPPKQGITGELFF.

This chain links TRBV7-2 with TRBJ2-3, with 9 bases lining up with TRBD2. The CDR3 consists of 15 residues. The germline V gene encodes CDR1 SGHTA and CDR2 FQGNSA. V lost 4 bases and J lost 2; bases outside the gene matches: 4. The CDR3 here is CASSSSGALTDTQYF. The DNA for the CDR3 is TGTGCCAGCAGCTCTAGCGGGGCCCTCACAGATACGCAGTATTTT. The full variable domain, rest sourced from reference TRBV7-2 and TRBJ2-3, is GAGVSQSPSNKVTEKGKDVELRCDPISGHTALYWYRQSLGQGLEFLIYFQGNSAPDKSGLPSDRFSAERTGGSVSTLTIQRTQQEDSAVYLCASSSSGALTDTQYFGPGTRLTVL.

This rearrangement joins TRBV11-2 to TRBJ2-2; TRBD1 matches at 7 bases. From germline, CDR1 is SGHAT and CDR2 FQNNGV. The CDR3 runs to 15 residues. Trimming at V came to 0 bases and at J to 9 bases, leaving 7 bases not matched to a gene. The CDR3 DNA follows: TGTGCCAGCAGCTTAGACAGGGGGTTTGCCCGGGAGCTGTTTTTT. Translation: CASSLDRGFARELFF.

V and J are TRBV7-8 and TRBJ2-2, with 15 positions matching TRBD2. The CDR3 has 18 residues. Germline CDR1 reads SGHVS; CDR2 reads FQNEAQ. V shed 7 bases, J shed 4 bases, and the junction held 10 bases outside the gene matches. In DNA, the CDR3 is TGTGCCAGCACCCTAGCCCCGGGACTAGCGGGGGGCACCGGGGAGCTGTTTTTT. It is translated as CASTLAPGLAGGTGELFF.

This chain joins TRBV2 and TRBJ1-2, with 8 bases identical to TRBD1. V was clipped by 3 bases and J by 6 bases; unmatched bases: 3. This CDR3 spans 13 amino acids. CDR1 and CDR2 from the germline V gene are SNHLY and FYNNEI. The CDR3, as DNA: TGTGCCAGCAGTGATTACAGGGGGGATGGCTACACCTTC. Its translation is CASSDYRGDGYTF.

The V call is TRBV7-9, the J call TRBJ2-7, with 7 bases that match TRBD2. This CDR3 is built from 14 residues. With 4 bases clipped from V and 5 bases from J, the junction kept 8 bases outside the gene matches. The germline V gene encodes CDR1 SEHNR and CDR2 FQNEAQ (reference sequence). The chain's CDR3 is CASSYPRAGNEQYF. The CDR3 DNA reads as TGTGCCAGCAGCTACCCCAGAGCGGGGAACGAGCAGTACTTC.

This clone was seen a few times. The V gene is TRBV30, the J gene TRBJ1-5, with a weak D call TRBD1 (5 bases). Germline assignment: CDR1 GTSNPN and CDR2 SVGIG (reference sequence). The germline V and J ends were trimmed by 2 bases and 0 bases, with 8 bases remaining between them. This CDR3 spans 14 amino acids. CDR3 residues: CAWSKGASNQPQHF. The CDR3 DNA follows: TGTGCCTGGAGTAAAGGGGCTAGCAATCAGCCCCAGCATTTT.

The chain couples TRBV28 to TRBJ1-3; D is unclear. The germline gives CDR1 MDHEN, CDR2 SYDVKM. CDR3 size: 12 residues. Between the trimmed V and J ends, which lost 6 bases and 0 bases, there was a span of 3 bases. CDR3 sequence: CASSLSGNTIYF. In nucleotides, the CDR3 is TGTGCCAGCAGCCTCTCTGGAAACACCATATATTTT.

The DNA for the CDR3 is TGTGCCAGTAGTATGGGGACAAACTCTGGAAACACCATATATTTT. It codes for CASSMGTNSGNTIYF. The rearrangement joins TRBV19 to TRBJ1-3; tentative D call: TRBD1 (6 bases). This CDR3 region has 15 residues. Deletions cut 3 bases from V and 0 bases from J, with 9 bases between. The germline CDR1 and CDR2 sequences are LNHDA and SQIVND (reference sequence).

The CDR3 sequence: CASSQGQGAVGYGYTF. Here the CDR3 DNA reads TGTGCCAGCTCACAGGGACAGGGGGCTGTTGGATATGGCTACACCTTC. This chain links TRBV18 with TRBJ1-2; 12 nucleotides align to TRBD1. Losses at the gene ends were 4 bases for V and 5 bases for J; bases not matched to a gene: 8. This CDR3 region has 16 residues. The germline V gene has CDR1 KGHSH and CDR2 LQKENI.